This T cell receptor beta chain appears in the sequencing data of a study of cytomegalovirus exposure and HLA in healthy donors. V dropped 3 bases and J dropped 3 bases, with 14 bases sitting between them. The CDR3 sequence is 16 residues long. From germline, CDR1 is MGHRA and CDR2 YSYEKL. PCR involved 60 Vbeta and 13 Jbeta primers. Generated by immunoSEQ multiplex PCR, the TCRdb table keeps only in-frame clones and is missing some. The sample has 95,000 to 150,000 clones. The TCR originated in a man younger than 30 in good health and CMV-seronegative. Sequencing was carried out using PBMCs. The rearrangement links TRBV4-1 to TRBJ1-4; maybe TRBD1 (6 bases). In nucleotides, the CDR3 is TGCGCCAGCAGCCAGCCCCGACAGGCCCCTAATGAAAAACTGTTTTTT. It encodes CASSQPRQAPNEKLFF.